These 3 T cell receptor beta chains were sequenced from one sample in a study of cytomegalovirus exposure and HLA in healthy donors. Profiled with immunoSEQ multiplex PCR; TCRdb holds only in-frame clones, not every one. The sample has fewer than 120,000 clones; roughly 90% are singletons. Source material: PBMCs. These receptors originate from a young woman in good health and CMV-seropositive.

V is TRBV7-2 and J is TRBJ1-5; D is possibly TRBD1 (6 bases). Germline V gives CDR1 SGHTA, CDR2 FQGNSA. This CDR3 comprises 15 residues. V lost 3 bases and J lost 2, with 11 bases in between. CDR3 nucleotides: TGTGCCAGCAGCTTCTCAGGGGCAGGCAATCAGCCCCAGCATTTT. Its protein is CASSFSGAGNQPQHF.

The rearrangement links TRBV28 to TRBJ2-7; possible D gene TRBD1, 6 bases. This CDR3 is built from 13 residues. Trimming cost V 6 bases and J 1 base, with 10 bases left between them. Germline loops: CDR1 MDHEN, CDR2 SYDVKM. CDR3 nucleotide sequence: TGTGCCAGCAGCCCGGGACATTCCTACGAGCAGTACTTC. It codes for CASSPGHSYEQYF.

The CDR3 sequence: CASSPGTVNTEAFF. For the CDR3, the DNA is TGTGCCAGCAGCCCCGGGACAGTGAACACTGAAGCTTTCTTT. This chain connects TRBV11-1 to TRBJ1-1; TRBD1 aligns across 7 bases. V was pared by 5 bases and J by 0 bases, with 3 bases of the junction left unmatched. The germline V gene has CDR1 SGHAT and CDR2 FQDESV (reference sequence). This CDR3 spans 14 amino acids. Variable domain in full (rest from reference TRBV11-1 and TRBJ1-1): EAEVAQSPRYKITEKSQAVAFWCDPISGHATLYWYRQILGQGPELLVQFQDESVVDDSQLPKDRFSAERLKGVDSTLKIQPAELGDSAMYLCASSPGTVNTEAFFGQGTRLTVV.